This T cell receptor (beta chain) was recorded in a study of blood T cell repertoires in COVID-19. Profiling relied on immunoSEQ multiplex PCR, and the TCRdb table lists in-frame clones only, not all of them. The sample yields around 190,000 clones, approximately 80% seen once. This TCR was sampled from a woman aged 50 to 65 with acute or convalescent COVID-19. The sequenced sample was peripheral blood.

The chain's CDR3 is CASSQDSLYNSPLHF. The CDR3 bases are TGTGCCAGCAGCCAGGACAGCTTATATAATTCACCCCTCCACTTT. The rearrangement links TRBV2 to TRBJ1-6, with D possibly TRBD1 on 6 matching bases. V dropped 6 bases and J dropped 4 bases, with 13 bases sitting between them. The V gene's germline CDR1 is SNHLY and CDR2 FYNNEI. The CDR3 length is 15 residues.